One and the same sample provided the 30 T cell receptor beta chains below, sequenced in a study of T cell repertoires in cytomegalovirus infection. No antigen is known for these receptors. One entry per CDR3 protein results from TCRdb running MiXCR on the reads. Among 300,000 to 400,000 distinct CDR3 sequences, 25% were seen once, and the ten largest hold 13%. The sample here was cultured PBMCs, taken from culture after CMV antigen stimulation. These receptors were collected from a human donor in good health (CMV status not recorded). Some clones in this sample may be carry-over from other donors' samples.

This clonotype has a handful of counts. J is TRBJ1-2 and V is TRBV5-6, with TRBD1 as a possible D gene (6 bases). Germline V gene sequence: CDR1 SGHDT, CDR2 YYEEEE. The CDR3 loop spans 16 amino acids. Trimming removed 4 bases at V and 4 bases at J, with 20 bases between. Written as DNA, the CDR3 is TGTGCCAGCAGCAGGGAGAATCAGGGGACCCTCTATGGCTACACCTTC. Translation: CASSRENQGTLYGYTF.

The chain combines TRBV12-3 or TRBV12-4 with TRBJ2-3, with D tentatively TRBD1 or TRBD2 (5 bases each). The CDR3 length is 14 residues. Trimming took 5 bases from V and 2 from J, leaving 11 bases between them. The CDR3 coding sequence is TGTGCCAGCAGTCCGGGACGTCACACAGATACGCAGTATTTT. This sequence encodes CASSPGRHTDTQYF.

V is TRBV2 and J is TRBJ2-7; 9 nucleotides match TRBD2. The CDR3 consists of 15 residues. The V segment lost 4 bases and the J segment 2 bases; nucleotides outside the gene matches: 6. In germline, CDR1 is SNHLY, CDR2 FYNNEI. The CDR3 region has the DNA TGTGCCAGCAGTGGGTTGGGACTAGCTCCCTACGAGCAGTACGTC. Amino acid sequence: CASSGLGLAPYEQYV.

The V call is TRBV20-1, the J call TRBJ2-5; the match to TRBD2 covers 10 bases. Germline CDR1 DFQATT, CDR2 SNEGSKA (reference sequence). The CDR3 spans 15 residues. J was trimmed by 7 bases and V by 2 bases; bases with no gene match: 10. The CDR3 loop is CSARSRLAGAGTQYF. The CDR3 DNA sequence: TGCAGTGCTAGAAGTCGGCTAGCGGGAGCCGGGACCCAGTACTTC.

This sequence joins TRBV7-2 and TRBJ2-7; D gene unclear. CDR1 is SGHTA and CDR2 is FQGNSA in the germline V gene. V dropped 0 bases and J dropped 3 bases, with 6 bases sitting between them. The CDR3 sequence is 13 residues long. The CDR3 sequence: CASSLARNYEQYF. The CDR3 DNA reads TGTGCCAGCAGCTTAGCGCGCAACTACGAGCAGTACTTC. Combining the CDR3 with reference TRBV7-2 and TRBJ2-7 gives the whole variable domain GAGVSQSPSNKVTEKGKDVELRCDPISGHTALYWYRQSLGQGLEFLIYFQGNSAPDKSGLPSDRFSAERTGGSVSTLTIQRTQQEDSAVYLCASSLARNYEQYFGPGTRLTVT.

A few counts support this clonotype. The rearrangement joins TRBV4-3 to TRBJ2-1; D ambiguous. Germline V gene lookup returns CDR1 LGHNA and CDR2 YSLEER. Trimming cost V 4 bases and J 0 bases, with 10 bases left between them. CDR3 length equals 15 residues. CDR3 in DNA: TGCGCCAGCAGCCCAGACCAGAGCTCCTACAATGAGCAGTTCTTC. Protein product: CASSPDQSSYNEQFF.

This clonotype occurred many times. The chain uses TRBV7-2 and TRBJ1-2, with D possibly TRBD1 on 5 matching bases. The V and J ends lost 5 bases and 6 bases respectively, with 13 bases between them. The CDR3 totals 13 residues. CDR1 is SGHTA and CDR2 is FQGNSA in the germline V gene. As DNA, the CDR3 is TGTGCCAGCAGCGCTCTTCAGGGTAATGGCTACACCTTC. Translated, it gives CASSALQGNGYTF.

This clonotype was seen at least ten times. The rearrangement joins TRBV7-2 to TRBJ1-1, with 12 nucleotides matching TRBD1. CDR1 is SGHTA and CDR2 is FQGNSA in the germline V gene. Trimming cost V 5 bases and J 4 bases; bases outside gene matches: 11. The CDR3 has 17 amino acids. CDR3 DNA sequence: TGTGCCAGCAGCCCTAGGAGGGGGGACAGGGGGCTCACTGAAGCTTTCTTT. Translating gives CASSPRRGDRGLTEAFF. Combining the CDR3 with reference TRBV7-2 and TRBJ1-1 gives the whole variable domain GAGVSQSPSNKVTEKGKDVELRCDPISGHTALYWYRQSLGQGLEFLIYFQGNSAPDKSGLPSDRFSAERTGGSVSTLTIQRTQQEDSAVYLCASSPRRGDRGLTEAFFGQGTRLTVV.

In its sample, this clonotype was seen a few times. J is TRBJ2-5 and V is TRBV30; possible D gene TRBD2, 6 bases. Germline CDR1 GTSNPN, CDR2 SVGIG (reference sequence). V dropped 0 bases and J dropped 4 bases, with 6 bases sitting between them. This CDR3 has 12 amino acids. CDR3 bases: TGTGCCTGGAGTGTCGGGAGAGAGACCCAGTACTTC. Translation gives CAWSVGRETQYF.

This clonotype was recorded a few times. This chain links TRBV19 with TRBJ2-1, with D unclear. V dropped 5 bases and J dropped 0 bases, with 11 bases sitting between them. The CDR3 is 15 amino acids. Per the germline V gene, CDR1 is LNHDA and CDR2 is SQIVND (reference sequence). The CDR3 loop is CASSAEVSSYNEQFF. CDR3 coding DNA: TGTGCCAGTAGTGCCGAGGTGAGCTCCTACAATGAGCAGTTCTTC.

V gene TRBV7-3 combines with J gene TRBJ2-3; 12 nucleotides match TRBD2. The germline V gene has CDR1 SGHTA and CDR2 FQGTGA. J lost 5 bases, V lost 5 bases, and 8 bases had no gene match. The CDR3 is 16 amino acids. CDR3 in DNA: TGTGCCAGCAGCCTGGGACTAGCGGGCCCCGTAGATACGCAGTATTTT. It is translated as CASSLGLAGPVDTQYF.

In DNA form, the CDR3 reads TGTGCCAGCACCCCGGACAGGAACACTGAAGCTTTCTTT. Its translation: CASTPDRNTEAFF. V is TRBV7-9 and J is TRBJ1-1; a possible D gene is TRBD1 (6 bases). The CDR3 contains 13 residues. CDR1 is SEHNR, CDR2 FQNEAQ, per germline (reference sequence). Between the trimmed V and J ends, which lost 7 bases and 1 base, there was a span of 10 bases. The variable domain in full, completed from reference TRBV7-9 and TRBJ1-1, reads DTGVSQNPRHKITKRGQNVTFRCDPISEHNRLYWYRQTLGQGPEFLTYFQNEAQLEKSRLLSDRFSAERPKGSFSTLEIQRTEQGDSAMYLCASTPDRNTEAFFGQGTRLTVV.

V usage is TRBV29-1 and J usage is TRBJ1-1; D remains ambiguous. The V and J ends lost 7 bases and 8 bases respectively, with 14 bases between them. The CDR3 sequence is 11 residues long. Germline V gene lookup returns CDR1 SQVTM and CDR2 ANQGSEA. For the CDR3, the DNA is TGCAGCGCCTTCGAGTCGGGGGAAGCTTTCTTT. This gives the protein CSAFESGEAFF.

This chain uses TRBV6-2 or TRBV6-3 with TRBJ1-1; 7 bases match TRBD1. CDR3 length equals 12 residues. V dropped 11 bases and J dropped 7; count of bases not matched to a gene: 10. CDR1 and CDR2 from the germline V gene are MNHEY and SVGEGT. The CDR3 loop is CAGGQGEGEAFF. The CDR3 bases are TGTGCCGGAGGCCAGGGGGAAGGTGAAGCTTTCTTT.

The rearrangement joins TRBV7-9 to TRBJ2-1; 9 bases match TRBD2. The CDR3 sequence is 15 residues long. The V and J ends lost 1 base and 4 bases, in that order; junction bases with no gene match: 2. Germline assignment: CDR1 SEHNR and CDR2 FQNEAQ (reference sequence). For the CDR3, the DNA is TGTGCCAGCAGCTTAGGGAGCGGGAGGTACAATGAGCAGTTCTTC. Translated: CASSLGSGRYNEQFF.

This clonotype was seen just once. A read error may be the cause here, since a much bigger clone is one base away. This sequence joins TRBV12-3 or TRBV12-4 and TRBJ1-4; 8 bases line up with TRBD1. CDR3 length: 15 amino acids. In DNA, the CDR3 is TGTGCCGGCAGTCCTACCCGGACAGGGCGTGTGGAACTGTTTTTT. It specifies CAGSPTRTGRVELFF.

V gene TRBV20-1 combines with J gene TRBJ2-1; D is undetermined. V was trimmed by 1 base and J by 3 bases, leaving 10 bases between them. The germline V gene has CDR1 DFQATT and CDR2 SNEGSKA (reference sequence). The CDR3 sequence is 14 residues long. The chain's CDR3 is CSARVPWSYNEQFF. The CDR3 nucleotides read TGCAGTGCTAGAGTCCCGTGGAGCTACAATGAGCAGTTCTTC.

This clonotype has just a few counts. The chain employs TRBV27 and TRBJ1-1, with unresolved D. Trimming took off 0 bases at V and 1 base at J, with 6 bases between the two ends. Germline assignment: CDR1 MNHEY and CDR2 SMNVEV (reference sequence). CDR3 length: 14 residues. CDR3 in DNA: TGTGCCAGCAGTTTATCTGTCAGGAACACTGAAGCTTTCTTT. Residues: CASSLSVRNTEAFF.

This clonotype came up a few times. The chain employs TRBV7-2 and TRBJ1-2, with 7 bases matching TRBD1. Trimming cost V 4 bases and J 8 bases; bases outside gene matches: 10. The CDR3 is 14 residues long. In germline, CDR1 is SGHTA, CDR2 FQGNSA. CDR3 bases: TGTGCCAGCAGCTCAATCCCGACAGGGCGCGGCTACACCTTC. The encoded protein is CASSSIPTGRGYTF.

In regard to this clonotype: A read error may account for a junction end that differs from germline. The chain combines TRBV19 with TRBJ2-6; possible D gene TRBD1, 5 bases. The CDR3 sequence is 16 residues long. CDR1 LNHDA and CDR2 SQIVND come from the germline V gene (reference sequence). The CDR3 DNA is TGTGCCAGTACCTTCCTGGGCGTCTCTGGGGCCAACGTCCCGACTTTC. This codes for CASTFLGVSGANVPTF.

At least ten counts were recorded for this clonotype. The V call is TRBV19, the J call TRBJ1-1; 7 bases are a match to TRBD1. With V trimmed by 5 bases and J by 0 bases, 3 bases remained unmatched. The V gene's germline CDR1 is LNHDA and CDR2 SQIVND (reference sequence). This CDR3 region has 14 residues. CDR3 in DNA: TGTGCCAGTAGTTTTGGACAGGTGAACACTGAAGCTTTCTTT. This sequence encodes CASSFGQVNTEAFF.

Ten or more counts support this clonotype. The chain combines TRBV7-2 with TRBJ2-1; no firm D call. Trimming took off 4 bases at V and 4 bases at J, with 5 bases between the two ends. The CDR3 extends over 12 amino acids. Per germline, CDR1 SGHTA and CDR2 FQGNSA. This chain's CDR3 is CASSWRYNEQFF. Written as DNA, the CDR3 is TGTGCCAGCAGCTGGAGATACAATGAGCAGTTCTTC.

This clonotype has just one count. This chain uses TRBV19 with TRBJ2-5; the D call may be TRBD1 or TRBD2 (5 bases each). CDR1 and CDR2 from the germline V gene are LNHDA and SQIVND (reference sequence). CDR3 size: 15 residues. The V end lost 4 bases, the J end lost 5 bases, and 17 bases lay between the germline ends. In DNA form, the CDR3 reads TGTGCCAGTAGTACTACCGGGACGACCGGGGAGACCCAGTACTTC. Its translation is CASSTTGTTGETQYF. The full variable domain, rest sourced from reference TRBV19 and TRBJ2-5, is DGGITQSPKYLFRKEGQNVTLSCEQNLNHDAMYWYRQDPGQGLRLIYYSQIVNDFQKGDIAEGYSVSREKKESFPLTVTSAQKNPTAFYLCASSTTGTTGETQYFGPGTRLLVL.

This chain connects TRBV28 to TRBJ1-2; D gene ambiguous. This CDR3 contains 12 residues. The germline V and J ends were trimmed by 4 bases and 8 bases, with 11 bases remaining between them. Germline V gene sequence: CDR1 MDHEN, CDR2 SYDVKM. CDR3 in DNA: TGTGCCAGCAGTTCCACCGGGGAAGGCTACACCTTC. Translation gives CASSSTGEGYTF.

The chain is built from TRBV15 and TRBJ2-7; D is undetermined. V gave up 3 bases and J gave up 3 bases, with 15 bases separating them. Germline CDR1 and CDR2: LNHNV and YYDKDF (reference sequence). The length of the CDR3 is 15 residues. The CDR3 loop is CATSRSINIRYEQYF. In DNA, the CDR3 is TGTGCCACCAGCAGGAGTATAAATATTCGCTACGAGCAGTACTTC.

This clonotype turned up a few times. The chain recombines TRBV12-3 or TRBV12-4 with TRBJ2-3; D may be TRBD2 (6 bases). This CDR3 comprises 15 residues. Trimming shortened V by 9 bases and J by 2 bases, and 18 bases separated the two germline ends. CDR3 nucleotides: TGTGCCAGTAGTATGGCGGGAATGAACACAGATACGCAGTATTTT. It is translated as CASSMAGMNTDTQYF.

The rearrangement links TRBV7-2 to TRBJ2-3; D is unclear. Between the trimmed V and J ends, which lost 5 bases and 2 bases, there was a span of 11 bases. The germline V gene encodes CDR1 SGHTA and CDR2 FQGNSA. There are 14 residues in the CDR3. The CDR3 spells CASSLRMNTDTQYF. The CDR3 DNA is TGTGCCAGCAGCCTACGGATGAACACAGATACGCAGTATTTT.

In its sample, this clonotype was seen a few times. This chain links TRBV2 with TRBJ2-7; tentatively, D is TRBD2 (6 bases). Trimming removed 7 bases from V and 3 bases from J, with 13 bases in between. The CDR3 totals 13 residues. Germline lookup yields CDR1 SNHLY and CDR2 FYNNEI. In nucleotides, the CDR3 is TGTGCCAGCATGGGGGTCGGGGGCTACGAGCAGTACTTC. Translation gives CASMGVGGYEQYF.

This clonotype has at least ten counts. The chain has TRBV4-1 and TRBJ1-1; possibly TRBD1 for D (6 bases). Germline V gene sequence: CDR1 MGHRA, CDR2 YSYEKL. The CDR3 consists of 15 residues. V gave up 1 base and J gave up 4 bases, with 13 bases separating them. This chain's CDR3 is CASSQGPTGSTEAFF. In DNA, the CDR3 is TGCGCCAGCAGCCAAGGCCCGACAGGATCCACTGAAGCTTTCTTT.

This clonotype was recorded many times. The rearrangement links TRBV7-2 to TRBJ2-4; 10 bases agree with TRBD2. This CDR3 is built from 17 residues. J was trimmed by 3 bases and V by 0 bases; bases with no gene match: 5. Germline V gene lookup returns CDR1 SGHTA and CDR2 FQGNSA. CDR3 region: CASSLALAGISKNIQYF. DNA for the CDR3: TGTGCCAGCAGCTTAGCACTAGCGGGAATTAGCAAAAACATTCAGTACTTC.